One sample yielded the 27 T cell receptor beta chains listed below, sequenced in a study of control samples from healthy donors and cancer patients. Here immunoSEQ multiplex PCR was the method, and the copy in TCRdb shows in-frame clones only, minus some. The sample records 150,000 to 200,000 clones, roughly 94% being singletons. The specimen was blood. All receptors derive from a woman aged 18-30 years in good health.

CDR3 residues: CASSLEGWTEAFF. The CDR3 nucleotides are TGTGCCAGCAGCTTAGAGGGTTGGACTGAAGCTTTCTTT. The rearrangement joins TRBV11-2 to TRBJ1-1; D remains ambiguous. From germline, CDR1 is SGHAT and CDR2 FQNNGV. The CDR3 contains 13 residues. V lost 0 bases, J lost 5 bases, and 7 bases lay in between.

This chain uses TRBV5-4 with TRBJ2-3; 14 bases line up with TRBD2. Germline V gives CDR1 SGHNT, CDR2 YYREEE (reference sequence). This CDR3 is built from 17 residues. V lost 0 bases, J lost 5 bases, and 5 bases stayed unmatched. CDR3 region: CASSLGTSGGSRDTQYF. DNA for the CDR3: TGTGCCAGCAGCTTGGGGACTAGCGGGGGGTCAAGAGATACGCAGTATTTT.

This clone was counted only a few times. The CDR3 coding sequence is TGTGCCAGCAGCCCCCTCCCGGGGGCTAATTCACCCCTCCACTTT. It translates to CASSPLPGANSPLHF. V gene TRBV7-2 combines with J gene TRBJ1-6; TRBD1 is a possible D gene (6 bases). Trimming took off 5 bases at V and 6 bases at J, with 14 bases between the two ends. Germline CDR1 and CDR2: SGHTA and FQGNSA. The CDR3 loop spans 15 amino acids. The variable domain in full, completed from reference TRBV7-2 and TRBJ1-6, reads GAGVSQSPSNKVTEKGKDVELRCDPISGHTALYWYRQSLGQGLEFLIYFQGNSAPDKSGLPSDRFSAERTGGSVSTLTIQRTQQEDSAVYLCASSPLPGANSPLHFGNGTRLTVT.

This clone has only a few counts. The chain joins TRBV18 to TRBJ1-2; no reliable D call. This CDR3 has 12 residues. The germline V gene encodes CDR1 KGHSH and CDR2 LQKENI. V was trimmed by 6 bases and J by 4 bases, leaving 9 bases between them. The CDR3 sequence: CASSPNSYGYTF. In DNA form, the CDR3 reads TGTGCCAGCTCCCCCAACAGCTATGGCTACACCTTC.

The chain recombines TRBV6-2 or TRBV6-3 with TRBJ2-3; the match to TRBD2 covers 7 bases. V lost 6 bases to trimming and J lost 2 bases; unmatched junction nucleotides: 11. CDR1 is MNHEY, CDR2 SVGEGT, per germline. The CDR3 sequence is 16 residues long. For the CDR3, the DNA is TGTGCCAGCAGCGGGGGGTCGAACGGTCTCACAGATACGCAGTATTTT. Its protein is CASSGGSNGLTDTQYF.

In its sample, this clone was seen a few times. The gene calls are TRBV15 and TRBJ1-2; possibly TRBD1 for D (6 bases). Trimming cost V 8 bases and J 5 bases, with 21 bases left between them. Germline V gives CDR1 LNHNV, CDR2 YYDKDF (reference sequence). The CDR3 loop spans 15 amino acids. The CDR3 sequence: CATGGRGRQGYGYTF. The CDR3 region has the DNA TGTGCCACCGGGGGGCGAGGGAGGCAGGGATATGGCTACACCTTC.

The CDR3 nucleotides are TGTGCCAGCAGTTTCCAGGGCGCCGGCACAGATACGCAGTATTTT. The encoded protein is CASSFQGAGTDTQYF. The chain carries TRBV28 and TRBJ2-3; D is possibly TRBD1 (5 bases). V was shortened by 3 bases and J by 1 base, with 11 bases between the two germline ends. Germline V gene data show CDR1 as MDHEN and CDR2 as SYDVKM. This CDR3 region has 15 residues.

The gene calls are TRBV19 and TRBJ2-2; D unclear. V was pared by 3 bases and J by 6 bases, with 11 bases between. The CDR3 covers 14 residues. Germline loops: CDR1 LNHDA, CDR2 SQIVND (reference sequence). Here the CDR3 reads CASSMGHLPGELFF. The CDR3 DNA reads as TGTGCCAGTAGTATGGGTCATTTGCCCGGGGAGCTGTTTTTT.

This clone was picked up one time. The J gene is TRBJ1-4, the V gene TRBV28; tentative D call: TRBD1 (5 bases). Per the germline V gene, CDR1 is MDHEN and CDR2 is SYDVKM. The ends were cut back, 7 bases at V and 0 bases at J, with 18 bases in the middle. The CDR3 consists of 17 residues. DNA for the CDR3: TGTGCCAGCATCATGGGAGGGGTCACCACAACTAATGAAAAACTGTTTTTT. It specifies CASIMGGVTTTNEKLFF.

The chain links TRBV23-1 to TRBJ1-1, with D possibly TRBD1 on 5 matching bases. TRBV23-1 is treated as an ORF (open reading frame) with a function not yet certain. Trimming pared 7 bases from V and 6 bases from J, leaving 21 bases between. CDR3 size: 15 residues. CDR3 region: CASIAEGARVSEAFF. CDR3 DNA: TGCGCCAGCATAGCAGAAGGGGCGCGGGTATCTGAAGCTTTCTTT.

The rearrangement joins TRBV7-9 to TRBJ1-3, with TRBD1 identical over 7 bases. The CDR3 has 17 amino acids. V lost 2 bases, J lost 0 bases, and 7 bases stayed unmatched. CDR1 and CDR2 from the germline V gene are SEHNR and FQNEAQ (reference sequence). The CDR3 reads CASSLWDSPPSGNTIYF. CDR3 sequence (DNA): TGTGCCAGCAGCTTATGGGACAGTCCACCCTCTGGAAACACCATATATTTT.

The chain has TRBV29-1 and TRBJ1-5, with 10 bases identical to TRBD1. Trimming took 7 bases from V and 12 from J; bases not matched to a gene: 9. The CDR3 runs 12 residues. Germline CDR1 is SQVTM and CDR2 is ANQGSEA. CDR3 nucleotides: TGCAGCGCCGGGACAGGGGATTTCGACCAGCATTTT. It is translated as CSAGTGDFDQHF.

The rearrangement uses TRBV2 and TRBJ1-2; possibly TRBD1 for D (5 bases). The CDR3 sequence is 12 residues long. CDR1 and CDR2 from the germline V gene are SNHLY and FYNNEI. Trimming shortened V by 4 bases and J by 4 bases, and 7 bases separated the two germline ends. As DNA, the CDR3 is TGTGCCAGCAGTGGCGACAGCTATGGCTACACCTTC. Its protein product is CASSGDSYGYTF.

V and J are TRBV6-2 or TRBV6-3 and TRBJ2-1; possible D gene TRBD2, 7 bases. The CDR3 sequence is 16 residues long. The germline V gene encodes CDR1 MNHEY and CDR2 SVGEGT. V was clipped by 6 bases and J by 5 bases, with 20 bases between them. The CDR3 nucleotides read TGTGCCAGCAGCTGGCAAGGGCTGCGGGGGCACAATGAGCAGTTCTTC. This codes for CASSWQGLRGHNEQFF.

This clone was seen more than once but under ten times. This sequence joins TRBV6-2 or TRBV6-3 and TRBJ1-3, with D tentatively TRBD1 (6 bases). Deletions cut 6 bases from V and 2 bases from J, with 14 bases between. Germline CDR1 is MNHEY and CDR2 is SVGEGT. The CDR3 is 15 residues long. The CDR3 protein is CASSSRDTPGNTIYF. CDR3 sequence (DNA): TGTGCCAGCAGCTCCCGGGACACCCCTGGAAACACCATATATTTT.

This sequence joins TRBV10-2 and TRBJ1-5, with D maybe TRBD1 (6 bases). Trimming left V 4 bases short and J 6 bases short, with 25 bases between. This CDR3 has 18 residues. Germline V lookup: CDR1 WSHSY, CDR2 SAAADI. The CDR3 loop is CASSGSSDRTRFGQPQHF. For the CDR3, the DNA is TGCGCCAGCAGTGGTTCATCCGACAGGACGCGATTTGGTCAGCCCCAGCATTTT.

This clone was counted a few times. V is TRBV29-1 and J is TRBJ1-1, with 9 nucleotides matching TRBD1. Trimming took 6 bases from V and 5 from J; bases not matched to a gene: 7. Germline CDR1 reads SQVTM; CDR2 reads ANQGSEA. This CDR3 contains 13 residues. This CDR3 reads CSVLQGAGTEAFF. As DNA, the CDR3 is TGCAGCGTACTACAGGGGGCCGGTACTGAAGCTTTCTTT.

CDR3 sequence reads: CASSFSRFEKLFF. For the CDR3, the DNA is TGTGCCAGCAGTTTCTCCAGGTTCGAAAAACTGTTTTTT. This chain connects TRBV12-3 or TRBV12-4 to TRBJ1-4; D uncertain. Trimming removed 3 bases at V and 8 bases at J, with 10 bases between. The CDR3 length is 13 residues.

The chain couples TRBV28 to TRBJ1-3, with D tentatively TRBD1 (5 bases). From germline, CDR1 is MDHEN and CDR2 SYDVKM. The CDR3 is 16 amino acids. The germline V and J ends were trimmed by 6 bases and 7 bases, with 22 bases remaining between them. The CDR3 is CASSPGGTPARNTIYF. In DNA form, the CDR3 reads TGTGCCAGCAGCCCCGGGGGAACCCCGGCGAGGAACACCATATATTTT.

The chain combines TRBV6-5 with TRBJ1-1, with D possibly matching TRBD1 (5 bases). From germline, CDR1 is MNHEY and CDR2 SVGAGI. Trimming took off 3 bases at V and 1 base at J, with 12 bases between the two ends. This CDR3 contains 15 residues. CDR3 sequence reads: CASSYGKRGNTEAFF. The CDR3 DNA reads TGTGCCAGCAGTTATGGGAAGAGGGGGAACACTGAAGCTTTCTTT.

The CDR3 sequence is CASSSGIPGNTIYF. The CDR3 DNA reads TGTGCCAGCAGTTCAGGGATTCCTGGAAACACCATATATTTT. The rearrangement joins TRBV28 to TRBJ1-3; D possibly corresponds to TRBD1 (5 bases). V was trimmed by 4 bases and J by 2 bases, leaving 9 bases between them. Per the germline V gene, CDR1 is MDHEN and CDR2 is SYDVKM. This CDR3 has 14 residues.

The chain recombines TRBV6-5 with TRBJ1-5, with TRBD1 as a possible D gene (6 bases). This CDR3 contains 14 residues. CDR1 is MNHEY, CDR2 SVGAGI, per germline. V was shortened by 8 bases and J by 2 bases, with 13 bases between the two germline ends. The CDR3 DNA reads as TGTGCCAGCGGAAGGGGGATCGGCAATCAGCCCCAGCATTTT. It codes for CASGRGIGNQPQHF.

The CDR3 DNA sequence: TGTGCCAGCAGTTTATGGCCCGTCAATGAAAAACTGTTTTTT. The encoded protein is CASSLWPVNEKLFF. The V and J genes are TRBV28 and TRBJ1-4; D not certain. Trimming took off 0 bases at V and 5 bases at J, with 7 bases between the two ends. CDR3 length: 14 amino acids. Germline V gene data show CDR1 as MDHEN and CDR2 as SYDVKM.

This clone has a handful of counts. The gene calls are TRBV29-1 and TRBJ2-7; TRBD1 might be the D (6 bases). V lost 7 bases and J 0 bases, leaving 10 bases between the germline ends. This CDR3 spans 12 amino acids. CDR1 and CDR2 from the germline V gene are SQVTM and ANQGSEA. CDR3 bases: TGCAGCGCCACAGGGAGCTCCTACGAGCAGTACTTC. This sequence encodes CSATGSSYEQYF.

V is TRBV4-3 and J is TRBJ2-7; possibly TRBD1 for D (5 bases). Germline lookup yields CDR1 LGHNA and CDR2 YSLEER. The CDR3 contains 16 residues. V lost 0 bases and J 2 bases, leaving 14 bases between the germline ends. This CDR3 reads CASSQDLGAGTYEQYF. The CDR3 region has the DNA TGCGCCAGCAGCCAAGATTTGGGTGCAGGGACCTACGAGCAGTACTTC.

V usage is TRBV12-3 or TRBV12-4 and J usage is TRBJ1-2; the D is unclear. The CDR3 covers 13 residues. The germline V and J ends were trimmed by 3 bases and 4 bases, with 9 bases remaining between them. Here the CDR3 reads CASSLRASYGYTF. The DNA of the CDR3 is TGTGCCAGCAGTTTGCGGGCGAGCTATGGCTACACCTTC.

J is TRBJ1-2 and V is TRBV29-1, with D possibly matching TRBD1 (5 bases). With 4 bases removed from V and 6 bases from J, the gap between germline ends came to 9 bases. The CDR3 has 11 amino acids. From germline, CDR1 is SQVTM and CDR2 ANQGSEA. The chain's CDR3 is CSVGGAHGYTF. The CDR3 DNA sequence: TGCAGCGTTGGAGGGGCTCATGGCTACACCTTC.